This section outlines one T cell receptor (beta chain) sequence together with its context. What it recognizes is unknown. RNA was extracted with the RNeasy kit, and a quantity of roughly 0.45 to 1 ug was reverse transcribed using random hexamers. TCRdb reprocessed the immunoSEQ multiplex PCR reads via MiXCR and lists one record per CDR3 protein. The data show around 100,000 distinct CDR3 sequences, about 96% seen once. This sample is part of a study of CD8 T cells in Susac syndrome. General study points: By the study's own acknowledgment, its TCR sequencing and HLA analysis included relatively few individuals.

The CDR3 is 14 amino acids. Germline lookup yields CDR1 SQVTM and CDR2 ANQGSEA. The V and J ends lost 6 bases and 4 bases respectively, with 15 bases between them. CD8+ and CD4+ T cells taken from blood had their TCR beta sequenced. This sequence joins TRBV29-1 and TRBJ2-2; a possible D gene is TRBD2 (6 bases). The sequence was obtained from a human donor with Susac syndrome. Sequences were obtained from CD8+ T cells from PBMCs. The CDR3: CSVQTRVGTGELFF. The DNA of the CDR3 is TGCAGCGTCCAGACTAGAGTGGGCACCGGGGAGCTGTTTTTT.